Each of the 2 T cell receptor beta chains below was sequenced from the same sample in a study of T-cell memory formation after mild COVID-19 (TCRdb year 2021). Libraries were constructed by 5' RACE. The listed sequencing device is Illumina NovaSeq 6000. TCRdb ran its own pipeline on the public reads, namely fastp trimming at Q25 and MiXCR clone calling, and kept in-frame beta chains. A single entry per CDR3 protein holds the most common genes and DNA from its merged rows. The sample profile shows a few hundred thousand distinct CDR3 sequences; around 27% of them were found once. 13% of the sample comes from the top ten. The source material was PBMCs or a T cell subset sorted from them (not recorded which). These receptors were collected from an adult woman who had mild COVID-19 (a few samples of this study predate the infection). The sample titles of this study are shuffled in the database, so cell type and time point are left out; the donor was told from shared clones.

This clonotype was detected a few times. The chain is built from TRBV20-1 and TRBJ1-2; D unresolved. The CDR3 has 11 amino acids. Looked up from germline, CDR1 is DFQATT and CDR2 is SNEGSKA (reference sequence). V lost 6 bases and J 1 base, leaving 6 bases between the germline ends. The CDR3 DNA follows: TGCAGTGCCCGCCTTAACTATGGCTACACCTTC. Translating it yields CSARLNYGYTF.

This clonotype was counted a few times. J is TRBJ2-7 and V is TRBV24-1, with 7 bases that match TRBD1. The V and J ends lost 5 bases and 2 bases, in that order; junction bases with no gene match: 5. This CDR3 comprises 14 residues. Germline V gives CDR1 KGHDR, CDR2 SFDVKD. The CDR3 nucleotides are TGTGCCACCAGTGGACCCGGGACAGCCTACGAGCAGTACTTC. Its translation: CATSGPGTAYEQYF.